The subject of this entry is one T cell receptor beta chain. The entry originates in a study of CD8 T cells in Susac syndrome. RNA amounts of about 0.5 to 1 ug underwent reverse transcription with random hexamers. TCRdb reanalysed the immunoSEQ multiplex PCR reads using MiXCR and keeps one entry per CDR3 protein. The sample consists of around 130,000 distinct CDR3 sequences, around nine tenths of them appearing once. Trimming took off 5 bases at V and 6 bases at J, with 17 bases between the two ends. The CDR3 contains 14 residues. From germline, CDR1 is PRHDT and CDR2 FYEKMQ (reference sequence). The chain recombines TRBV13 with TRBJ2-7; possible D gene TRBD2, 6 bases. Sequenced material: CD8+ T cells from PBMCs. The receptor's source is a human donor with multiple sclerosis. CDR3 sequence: CASSGRDFGPEQYF. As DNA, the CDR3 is TGTGCCAGCAGCGGCCGGGACTTTGGGCCCGAGCAGTACTTC.